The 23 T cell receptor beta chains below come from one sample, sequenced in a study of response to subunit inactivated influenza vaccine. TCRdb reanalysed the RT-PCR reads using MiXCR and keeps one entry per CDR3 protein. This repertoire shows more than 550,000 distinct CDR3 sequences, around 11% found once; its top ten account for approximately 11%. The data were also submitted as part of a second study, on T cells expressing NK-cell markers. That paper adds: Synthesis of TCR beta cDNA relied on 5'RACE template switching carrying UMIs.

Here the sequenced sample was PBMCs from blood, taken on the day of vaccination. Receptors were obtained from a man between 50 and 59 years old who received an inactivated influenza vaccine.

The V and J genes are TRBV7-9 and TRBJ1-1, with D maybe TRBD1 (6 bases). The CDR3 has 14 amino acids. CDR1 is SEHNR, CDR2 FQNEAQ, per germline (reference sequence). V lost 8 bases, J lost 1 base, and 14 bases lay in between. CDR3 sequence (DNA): TGTGCCAGCGCCCTGACAGGCAAGAACACTGAAGCTTTCTTT. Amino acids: CASALTGKNTEAFF.

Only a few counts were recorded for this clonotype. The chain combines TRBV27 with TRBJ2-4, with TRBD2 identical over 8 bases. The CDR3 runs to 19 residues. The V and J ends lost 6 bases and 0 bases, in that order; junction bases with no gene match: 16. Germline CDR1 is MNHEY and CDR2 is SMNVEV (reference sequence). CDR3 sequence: CASSLLPTRGGIAKNIQYF. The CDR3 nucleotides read TGTGCCAGCAGCCTTCTTCCCACTCGGGGGGGAATAGCCAAAAACATTCAGTACTTC.

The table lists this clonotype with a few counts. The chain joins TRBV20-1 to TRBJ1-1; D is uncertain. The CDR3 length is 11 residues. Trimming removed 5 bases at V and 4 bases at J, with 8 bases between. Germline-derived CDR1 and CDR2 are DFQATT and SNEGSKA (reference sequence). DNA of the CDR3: TGCAGTGCTCGTCCCGGCACTGAAGCTTTCTTT. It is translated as CSARPGTEAFF.

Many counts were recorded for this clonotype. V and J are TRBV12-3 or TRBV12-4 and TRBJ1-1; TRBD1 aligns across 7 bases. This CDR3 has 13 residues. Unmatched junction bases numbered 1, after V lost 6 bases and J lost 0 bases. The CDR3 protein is CASRGQLNTEAFF. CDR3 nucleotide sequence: TGTGCCAGCAGGGGACAGTTGAACACTGAAGCTTTCTTT.

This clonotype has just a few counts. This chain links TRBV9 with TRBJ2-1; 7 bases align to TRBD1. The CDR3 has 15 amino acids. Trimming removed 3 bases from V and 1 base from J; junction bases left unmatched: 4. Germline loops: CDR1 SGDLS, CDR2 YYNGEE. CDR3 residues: CASSGQGVSYNEQFF. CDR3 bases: TGTGCCAGCAGCGGCCAGGGGGTATCCTACAATGAGCAGTTCTTC.

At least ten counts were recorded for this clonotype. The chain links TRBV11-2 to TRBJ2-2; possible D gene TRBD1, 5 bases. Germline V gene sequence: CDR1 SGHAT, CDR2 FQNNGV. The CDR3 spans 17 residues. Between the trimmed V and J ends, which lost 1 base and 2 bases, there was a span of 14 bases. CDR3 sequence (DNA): TGTGCCAGCAGCTTAGTTTGGGGCCTGAGAAACACCGGGGAGCTGTTTTTT. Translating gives CASSLVWGLRNTGELFF.

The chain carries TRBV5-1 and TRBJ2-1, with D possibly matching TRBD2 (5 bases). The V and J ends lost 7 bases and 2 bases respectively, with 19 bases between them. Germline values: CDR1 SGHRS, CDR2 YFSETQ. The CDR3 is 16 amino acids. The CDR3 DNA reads TGCGCCAGCGGCTCATCAGACACCGGGACCTACAATGAGCAGTTCTTC. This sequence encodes CASGSSDTGTYNEQFF.

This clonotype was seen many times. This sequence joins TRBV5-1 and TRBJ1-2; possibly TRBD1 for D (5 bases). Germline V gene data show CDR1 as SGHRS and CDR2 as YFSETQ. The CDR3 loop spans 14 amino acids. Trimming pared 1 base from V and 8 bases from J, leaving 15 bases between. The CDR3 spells CASSLSVGGRGYTF. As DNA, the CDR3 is TGCGCCAGCAGCTTGTCCGTCGGGGGACGGGGCTACACCTTC.

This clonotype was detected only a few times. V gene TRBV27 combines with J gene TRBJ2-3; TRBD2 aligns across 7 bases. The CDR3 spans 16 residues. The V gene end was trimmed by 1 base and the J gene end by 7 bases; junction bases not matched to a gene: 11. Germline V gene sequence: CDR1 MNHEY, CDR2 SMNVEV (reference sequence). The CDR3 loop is CASSLWASGQRNTQYF. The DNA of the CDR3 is TGTGCCAGCAGTTTATGGGCTAGCGGCCAACGTAATACGCAGTATTTT.

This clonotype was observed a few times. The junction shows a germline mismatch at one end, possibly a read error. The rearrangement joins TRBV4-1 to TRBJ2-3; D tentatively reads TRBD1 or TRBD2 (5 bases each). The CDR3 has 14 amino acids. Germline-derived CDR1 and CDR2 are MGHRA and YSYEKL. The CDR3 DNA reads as TGCGCCAGCACCCAACGGGGCCGCACAGATACGCAGTATTTT. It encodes CASTQRGRTDTQYF.

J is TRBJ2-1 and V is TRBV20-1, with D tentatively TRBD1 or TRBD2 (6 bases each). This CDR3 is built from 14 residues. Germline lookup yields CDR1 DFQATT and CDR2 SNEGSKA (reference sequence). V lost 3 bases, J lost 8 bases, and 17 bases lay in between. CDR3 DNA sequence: TGCAGTGCTAGGGAAGGAAGGGGGGACTATGAGCAGTTCTTC. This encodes CSAREGRGDYEQFF.

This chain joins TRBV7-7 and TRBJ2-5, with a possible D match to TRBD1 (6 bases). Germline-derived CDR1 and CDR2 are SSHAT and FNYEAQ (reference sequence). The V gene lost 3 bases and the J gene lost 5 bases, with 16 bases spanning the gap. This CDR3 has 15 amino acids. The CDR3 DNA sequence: TGTGCCAGCAGCTTGTCCTGGACAGACCGGGAGACCCAGTACTTC. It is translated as CASSLSWTDRETQYF. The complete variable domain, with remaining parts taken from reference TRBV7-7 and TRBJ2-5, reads GAGVSQSPRYKVTKRGQDVTLRCDPISSHATLYWYQQALGQGPEFLTYFNYEAQPDKSGLPSDRFSAERPEGSISTLTIQRTEQRDSAMYRCASSLSWTDRETQYFGPGTRLLVL.

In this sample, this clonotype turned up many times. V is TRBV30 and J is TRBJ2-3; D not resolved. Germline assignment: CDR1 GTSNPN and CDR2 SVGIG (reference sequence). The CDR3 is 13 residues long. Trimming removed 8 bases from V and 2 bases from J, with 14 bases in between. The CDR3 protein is CAGIHSNTDTQYF. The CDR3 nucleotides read TGTGCCGGGATACACTCTAACACAGATACGCAGTATTTT. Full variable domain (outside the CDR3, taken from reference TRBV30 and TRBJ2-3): SQTIHQWPATLVQPVGSPLSLECTVEGTSNPNLYWYRQAAGRGLQLLFYSVGIGQISSEVPQNLSASRPQDRQFILSSKKLLLSDSGFYLCAGIHSNTDTQYFGPGTRLTVL.

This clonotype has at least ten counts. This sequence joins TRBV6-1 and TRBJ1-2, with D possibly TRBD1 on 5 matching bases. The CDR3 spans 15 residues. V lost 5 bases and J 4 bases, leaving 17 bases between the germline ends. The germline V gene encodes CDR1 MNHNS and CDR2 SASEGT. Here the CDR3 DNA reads TGTGCCAGCAGTTCCCCGGTAGGGGAAGGCTATGGCTACACCTTC. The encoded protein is CASSSPVGEGYGYTF.

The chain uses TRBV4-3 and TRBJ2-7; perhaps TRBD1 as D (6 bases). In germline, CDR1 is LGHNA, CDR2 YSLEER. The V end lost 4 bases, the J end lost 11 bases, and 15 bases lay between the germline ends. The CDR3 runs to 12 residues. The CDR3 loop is CASSPQGTYEYF. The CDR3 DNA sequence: TGCGCCAGCAGCCCACAGGGCACCTACGAGTACTTC.

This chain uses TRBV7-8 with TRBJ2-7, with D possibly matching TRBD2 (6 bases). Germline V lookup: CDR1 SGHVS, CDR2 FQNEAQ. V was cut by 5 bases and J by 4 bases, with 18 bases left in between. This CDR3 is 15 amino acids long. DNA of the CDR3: TGTGCCAGCAGCCGGACTTGGGGGAGGCAGTACGAGCAGTACTTC. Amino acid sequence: CASSRTWGRQYEQYF.

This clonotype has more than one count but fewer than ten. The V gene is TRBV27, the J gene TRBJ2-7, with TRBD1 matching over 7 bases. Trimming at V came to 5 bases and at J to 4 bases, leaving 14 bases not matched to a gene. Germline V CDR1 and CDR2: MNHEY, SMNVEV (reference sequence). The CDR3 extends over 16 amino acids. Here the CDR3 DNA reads TGTGCCAGCAGTCCGAGCATAGGACAGGAGAAGTACGAGCAGTACTTC. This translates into CASSPSIGQEKYEQYF.

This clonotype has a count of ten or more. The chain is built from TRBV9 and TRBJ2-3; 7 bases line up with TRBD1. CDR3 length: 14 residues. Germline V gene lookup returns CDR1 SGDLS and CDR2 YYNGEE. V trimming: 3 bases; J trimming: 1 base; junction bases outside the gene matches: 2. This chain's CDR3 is CASSETGGTDTQYF. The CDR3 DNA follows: TGTGCCAGCAGCGAAACAGGGGGCACAGATACGCAGTATTTT.

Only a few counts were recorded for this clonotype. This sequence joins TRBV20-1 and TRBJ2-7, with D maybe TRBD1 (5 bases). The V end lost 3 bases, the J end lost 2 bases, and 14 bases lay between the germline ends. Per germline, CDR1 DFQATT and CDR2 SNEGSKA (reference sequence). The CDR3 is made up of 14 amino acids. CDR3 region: CSASQAQGTYEQYF. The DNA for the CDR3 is TGCAGTGCTAGTCAGGCCCAGGGAACCTACGAGCAGTACTTC.

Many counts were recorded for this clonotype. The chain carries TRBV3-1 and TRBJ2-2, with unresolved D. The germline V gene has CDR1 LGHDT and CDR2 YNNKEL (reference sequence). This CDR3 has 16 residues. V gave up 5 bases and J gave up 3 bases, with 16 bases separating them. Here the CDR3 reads CASSEEFSRDTGELFF. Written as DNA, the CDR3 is TGTGCCAGCAGCGAGGAATTCTCCCGAGACACCGGGGAGCTGTTTTTT.

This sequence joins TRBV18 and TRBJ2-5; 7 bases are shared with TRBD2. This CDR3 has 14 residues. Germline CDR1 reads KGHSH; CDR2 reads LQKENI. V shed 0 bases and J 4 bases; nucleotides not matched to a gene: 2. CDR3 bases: TGTGCCAGCTCACCACCAGGGAGGGCAGAGACCCAGTACTTC. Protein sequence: CASSPPGRAETQYF.

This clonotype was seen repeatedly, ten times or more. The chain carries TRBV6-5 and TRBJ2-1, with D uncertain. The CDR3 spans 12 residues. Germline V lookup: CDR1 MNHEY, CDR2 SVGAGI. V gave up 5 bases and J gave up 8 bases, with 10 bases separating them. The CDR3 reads CASSAAGDEQFF. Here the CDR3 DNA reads TGTGCCAGCAGTGCGGCCGGCGATGAGCAGTTCTTC.

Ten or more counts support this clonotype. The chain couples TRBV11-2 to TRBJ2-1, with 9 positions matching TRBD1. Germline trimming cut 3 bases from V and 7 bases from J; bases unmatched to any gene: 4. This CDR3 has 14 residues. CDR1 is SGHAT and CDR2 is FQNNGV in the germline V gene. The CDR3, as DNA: TGTGCCAGCAGCTTGGACAGGGGAGGAAATGAGCAGTTCTTC. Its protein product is CASSLDRGGNEQFF.